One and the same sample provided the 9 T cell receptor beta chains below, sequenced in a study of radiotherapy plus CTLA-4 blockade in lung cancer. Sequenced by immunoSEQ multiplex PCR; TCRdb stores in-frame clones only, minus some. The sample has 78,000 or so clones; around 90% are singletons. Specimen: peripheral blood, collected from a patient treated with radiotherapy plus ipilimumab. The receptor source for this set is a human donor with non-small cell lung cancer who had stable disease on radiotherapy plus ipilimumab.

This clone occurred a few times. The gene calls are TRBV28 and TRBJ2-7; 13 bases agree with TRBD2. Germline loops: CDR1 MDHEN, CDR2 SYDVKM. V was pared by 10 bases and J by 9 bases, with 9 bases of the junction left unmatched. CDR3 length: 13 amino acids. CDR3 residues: CAILGTSGVRQYF. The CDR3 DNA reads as TGTGCCATCCTCGGGACTAGCGGGGTAAGGCAGTACTTC.

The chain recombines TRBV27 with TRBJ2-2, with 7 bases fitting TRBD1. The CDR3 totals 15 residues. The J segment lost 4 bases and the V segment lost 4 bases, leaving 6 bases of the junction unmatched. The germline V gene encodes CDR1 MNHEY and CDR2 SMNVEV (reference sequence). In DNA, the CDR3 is TGTGCCAGCAGTTACCGGACAGGTGGCACCGGGGAGCTGTTTTTT. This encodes CASSYRTGGTGELFF.

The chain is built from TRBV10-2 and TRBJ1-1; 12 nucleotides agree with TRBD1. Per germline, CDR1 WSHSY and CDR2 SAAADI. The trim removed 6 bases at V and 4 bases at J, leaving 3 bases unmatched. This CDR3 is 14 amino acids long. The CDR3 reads CASRGQGAVTEAFF. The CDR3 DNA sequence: TGCGCCAGCAGGGGACAGGGGGCCGTCACTGAAGCTTTCTTT.

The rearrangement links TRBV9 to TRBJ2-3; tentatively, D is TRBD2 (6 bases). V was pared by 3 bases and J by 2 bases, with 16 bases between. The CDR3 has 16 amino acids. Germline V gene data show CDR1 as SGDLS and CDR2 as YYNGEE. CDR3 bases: TGTGCCAGCAGCGCGAGTGGCGGGGCATACACAGATACGCAGTATTTT. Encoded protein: CASSASGGAYTDTQYF.

The CDR3 region is CASSEGVMSYEQYF. The CDR3 DNA reads TGTGCCAGTAGTGAAGGGGTTATGTCCTACGAGCAGTACTTC. The chain employs TRBV19 and TRBJ2-7; tentatively, D is TRBD1 (5 bases). The length of the CDR3 is 14 residues. Trimming removed 5 bases from V and 1 base from J, with 12 bases in between. Germline V CDR1 and CDR2: LNHDA, SQIVND (reference sequence).

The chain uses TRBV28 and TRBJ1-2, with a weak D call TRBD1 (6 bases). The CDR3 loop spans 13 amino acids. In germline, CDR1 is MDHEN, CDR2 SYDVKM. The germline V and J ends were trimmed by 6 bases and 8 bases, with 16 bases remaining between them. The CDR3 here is CASRMDSSRGYTF. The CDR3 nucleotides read TGTGCCAGCAGGATGGACAGTTCGAGAGGCTACACCTTC.

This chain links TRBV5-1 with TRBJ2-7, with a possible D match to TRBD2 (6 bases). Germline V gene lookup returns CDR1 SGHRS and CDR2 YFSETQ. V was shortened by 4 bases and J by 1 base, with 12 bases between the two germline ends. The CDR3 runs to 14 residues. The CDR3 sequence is CASSPVEGSYEQYF. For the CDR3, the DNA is TGCGCCAGCAGCCCAGTGGAGGGTTCCTACGAGCAGTACTTC.

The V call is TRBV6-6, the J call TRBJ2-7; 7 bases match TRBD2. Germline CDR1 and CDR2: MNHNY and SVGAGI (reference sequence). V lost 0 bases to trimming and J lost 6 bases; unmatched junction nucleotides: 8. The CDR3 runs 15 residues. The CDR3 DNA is TGTGCCAGCAGTTACTCCGGGGGGATGGACGGCGAGCAGTACTTC. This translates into CASSYSGGMDGEQYF.

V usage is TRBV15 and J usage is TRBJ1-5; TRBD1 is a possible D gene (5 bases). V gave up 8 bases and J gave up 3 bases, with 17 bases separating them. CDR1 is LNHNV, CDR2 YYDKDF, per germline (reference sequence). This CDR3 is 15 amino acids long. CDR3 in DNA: TGTGCCACCTACATAAGGTTTGGGGCCAATCAGCCCCAGCATTTT. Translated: CATYIRFGANQPQHF.